What follows describes a single T cell receptor beta chain. There are a few counts of this clonotype. Its antigen is currently not known. Base qualities were left out, and no much larger clone turns up one base away. The data were obtained in a study of T-cell reconstitution after alpha-beta-depleted transplantation in children listed by TCRdb under 2016. Regarding the complete study: Using TCR repertoire profiling, the study quantitatively followed how T-cell immune reconstitution unfolded in children after TCRalphabeta/CD19-depleted allogeneic hematopoietic cell transplantation.

Sequences SQVTM (CDR1) and ANQGSEA (CDR2) are obtained from the germline V gene. The CDR3 has 10 amino acids, counting the end cysteine and phenylalanine. The entry retains the CDR3 DNA only, 30 bases that are in frame from base 1. Library prep was done by PCR. The sequencer listed for this sample is Illumina HiSeq 2500. TCR libraries were prepared with molecular barcoding, using unique molecular identifiers to normalize TCRbeta repertoire quantification. The raw public data were reprocessed by TCRdb itself: fastp quality trimming at Q25, MiXCR clonotype calling, in-frame beta chains only. Under each unique CDR3 protein, matching rows form one entry showing the most common genes and DNA. The sample table lists approximately 270,000 distinct CDR3 sequences, approximately 9.6% of them with a count of one. The ten largest clones capture around 10% of the sample.

This chain joins TRBV29-1 to TRBJ2-1; too little of a D gene remains to name it. Here the sequenced sample was PBMCs from the stem cell graft donor, taken from the stem cell graft. This clonotype was obtained from a human donor who donated a stem cell graft to a child with SCID. The DNA sequence is as follows: TGCAGTGGGACCTACAATGAGCAGTTCTTC. This encodes CSGTYNEQFF.